This TCR beta chain was obtained from a study of Ad26.COV2.S vaccination and SARS-CoV-2 variants. In the study overall: Administration of Ad26.COV2.S was intramuscular, either once or twice 56 days apart.

V was cut by 7 bases and J by 2 bases, with 7 bases left in between. The CDR3 extends over 12 amino acids. Germline CDR1 MNHEY, CDR2 SMNVEV (reference sequence). With respect to this clone: Its target is unknown.

The table came from immunoSEQ multiplex PCR; TCRdb's copy has only in-frame clones and leaves some out. There are a few hundred thousand clones in the sample; approximately 87% occur only once, and 5.5% lies in the top ten. Study-wide results and caveats: Marked by substantial breadth, spike-specific CD8+ and CD4+ T cell responses were reportedly seen after vaccination.

The treatment: roughly 20 received Ad26.COV2.S at low or high dose, single or two shots; 5 received placebo; per-sample allocation not given. At day 63 after the first vaccine or placebo injection, samples were drawn. The individual, an adult aged 18-55 years, was a donor in Boston. Specimen: peripheral blood, collected in a trial of Ad26.COV2.S vaccine versus placebo. The receptor comes from a person aged 18 to 65 who received the Ad26.COV2.S COVID-19 vaccine or a placebo. The chain is built from TRBV27 and TRBJ2-3, with a tentative D call TRBD1 (6 bases). CDR3 in amino acids: CASMGATDTQYF. The CDR3 DNA reads as TGTGCCAGCATGGGGGCCACAGATACGCAGTATTTT.